This TCR beta chain was obtained from a study of blood T cell repertoires in COVID-19. Overall study context: The samples span acute and convalescent COVID-19 from the United States, Italy and Spain. In each case, the material was cDNA or gDNA derived from T cells, B-cell-depleted T cells, or PBMCs.

TCRdb's table, derived via immunoSEQ multiplex PCR, lists solely in-frame clones and lacks some. The sample has about 240,000 clones; 75% to 90% are singletons. This CDR3 is 15 amino acids long. J lost 4 bases, V lost 2 bases, and 4 bases had no gene match. CDR1 is LNHDA, CDR2 SQIVND, per germline (reference sequence). Participants had their cohort set by participant-reported clinical history. The rearrangement uses TRBV19 and TRBJ2-2; TRBD1 matches 7 bases. This TCR was recovered from a woman aged 30 to 39 who had recovered from COVID-19. The material sequenced was PBMCs or T cells enriched from blood (not recorded which). CDR3 bases: TGTGCCAGTAGTATAACAACAGGGGCCACCGGGGAGCTGTTTTTT. Translating it yields CASSITTGATGELFF.